The rows below give T cell receptor beta chains drawn from one sample of a study of cytomegalovirus exposure and HLA in healthy donors. Data came from immunoSEQ multiplex PCR; TCRdb stores just in-frame clones and leaves some out. The sample holds almost 200,000 clones, around three quarters seen once. Sequencing was performed on PBMCs. The receptors come from a man between 25 and 39 years old in good health and CMV-seronegative. CDR3s include the opening cysteine and the closing phenylalanine or tryptophan. A D gene is named only where the DNA matches it firmly. Clone size is given for some rows only: seen once, a few or many times, or a class if the clone is expanded.

clone size: -; V gene: TRBV5-5; J gene: TRBJ2-7; D gene: -; CDR3 protein: CASSSPTGEQYF; CDR3 DNA: TGTGCCAGCAGCTCCCCCACAGGTGAGCAGTACTTC
clone size: -; V gene: TRBV15; J gene: TRBJ2-7; D gene: TRBD1; CDR3 protein: CATSRSTGTGDNEQYF; CDR3 DNA: TGTGCCACCAGCAGATCTACCGGGACAGGGGACAACGAGCAGTACTTC
clone size: few; V gene: TRBV7-3; J gene: TRBJ2-3; D gene: -; CDR3 protein: CASSPRLSGSSTDTQYF; CDR3 DNA: TGTGCCAGCAGCCCCCGCCTCAGCGGATCTAGCACAGATACGCAGTATTTT
clone size: -; V gene: TRBV4-1; J gene: TRBJ1-5; D gene: TRBD1; CDR3 protein: CASSRDALGQTYNQPQHF; CDR3 DNA: TGCGCCAGCAGCCGTGACGCCCTGGGACAGACTTACAATCAGCCCCAGCATTTT
clone size: -; V gene: TRBV15; J gene: TRBJ1-4; D gene: -; CDR3 protein: CATSRGRGGEKLFF; CDR3 DNA: TGTGCCACCAGTAGGGGCAGGGGTGGTGAAAAACTGTTTTTT
clone size: few; V gene: TRBV28; J gene: TRBJ1-6; D gene: -; CDR3 protein: CASSLTAQYNSPLHF; CDR3 DNA: TGTGCCAGCAGTTTGACGGCACAGTATAATTCACCCCTCCACTTT
clone size: -; V gene: TRBV5-1; J gene: TRBJ1-1; D gene: TRBD1; CDR3 protein: CASSSGTGGTEAFF; CDR3 DNA: TGCGCCAGCAGCTCCGGGACAGGGGGGACTGAAGCTTTCTTT
clone size: -; V gene: TRBV7-6; J gene: TRBJ2-7; D gene: TRBD2; CDR3 protein: CASSLGGTSGHYEQYF; CDR3 DNA: TGTGCCAGCAGCTTAGGGGGGACTAGCGGACACTACGAGCAGTACTTC
clone size: -; V gene: TRBV7-4; J gene: TRBJ2-1; D gene: TRBD1; CDR3 protein: CASRPGQVGIF; CDR3 DNA: TGTGCCAGCAGACCCGGACAGGTAGGAATCTTC
clone size: -; V gene: TRBV28; J gene: TRBJ1-2; D gene: -; CDR3 protein: CASSYRRRGSEGYTF; CDR3 DNA: TGTGCCAGCAGCTACAGGAGGAGGGGAAGTGAGGGCTACACCTTC
clone size: -; V gene: TRBV10-1; J gene: TRBJ1-4; D gene: -; CDR3 protein: CASSEDNEEKLFF; CDR3 DNA: TGCGCCAGCAGTGAAGACAATGAGGAAAAACTGTTTTTT
clone size: -; V gene: TRBV27; J gene: TRBJ2-4; D gene: -; CDR3 protein: CASSLEGAKNIQYF; CDR3 DNA: TGTGCCAGCAGTTTGGAGGGCGCCAAAAACATTCAGTACTTC
clone size: once; V gene: TRBV15; J gene: TRBJ1-1; D gene: TRBD1; CDR3 protein: CATSRGTGGENTEAFF; CDR3 DNA: TGTGCCACCAGTAGGGGGACAGGGGGCGAGAACACTGAAGCTTTCTTT
clone size: -; V gene: TRBV30; J gene: TRBJ2-7; D gene: TRBD1; CDR3 protein: CAWSQGAYEQYF; CDR3 DNA: TGTGCCTGGAGCCAGGGGGCCTACGAGCAGTACTTC
clone size: -; V gene: TRBV5-4; J gene: TRBJ2-1; D gene: -; CDR3 protein: CASSPGGNEQFF; CDR3 DNA: TGTGCCAGCAGCCCCGGAGGCAATGAGCAGTTCTTC
clone size: -; V gene: TRBV11-2; J gene: TRBJ2-7; D gene: TRBD2; CDR3 protein: CASSSAGTSGIYEQYF; CDR3 DNA: TGTGCCAGCAGTTCCGCCGGGACTAGCGGGATCTACGAGCAGTACTTC
clone size: few; V gene: TRBV13; J gene: TRBJ1-1; D gene: TRBD1; CDR3 protein: CASSFDREGEAFF; CDR3 DNA: TGTGCCAGCAGCTTCGACAGGGAAGGTGAAGCTTTCTTT
clone size: few; V gene: TRBV5-1; J gene: TRBJ1-4; D gene: -; CDR3 protein: CASSLGSNEKLFF; CDR3 DNA: TGCGCCAGCAGCCTCGGGAGTAATGAAAAACTGTTTTTT
clone size: -; V gene: TRBV15; J gene: TRBJ2-3; D gene: TRBD2; CDR3 protein: CATSRDRLAATDTQYF; CDR3 DNA: TGTGCCACCAGCAGAGATAGACTAGCGGCCACAGATACGCAGTATTTT
clone size: -; V gene: TRBV6-5; J gene: TRBJ2-3; D gene: -; CDR3 protein: CASSYSEGTTDTQYF; CDR3 DNA: TGTGCCAGCAGTTACTCGGAGGGGACCACAGATACGCAGTATTTT
clone size: -; V gene: TRBV28; J gene: TRBJ2-1; D gene: -; CDR3 protein: CASSTGLNSYNEQFF; CDR3 DNA: TGTGCCAGCAGTACCGGACTCAACTCCTACAATGAGCAGTTCTTC
clone size: few; V gene: TRBV2; J gene: TRBJ1-1; D gene: -; CDR3 protein: CASQWQNTEAFF; CDR3 DNA: TGTGCCAGCCAGTGGCAGAACACTGAAGCTTTCTTT
clone size: -; V gene: TRBV27; J gene: TRBJ2-7; D gene: TRBD1; CDR3 protein: CASRQGQGVNEQYF; CDR3 DNA: TGTGCCAGCAGGCAAGGACAGGGGGTAAACGAGCAGTACTTC
clone size: -; V gene: TRBV2; J gene: TRBJ2-7; D gene: TRBD1; CDR3 protein: CASSKGTGGPYEQYF; CDR3 DNA: TGTGCCAGCAGCAAAGGGACAGGGGGACCCTACGAGCAGTACTTC
clone size: -; V gene: TRBV10-2; J gene: TRBJ2-5; D gene: TRBD2; CDR3 protein: CASRLGTSGISMYQETQYF; CDR3 DNA: TGCGCCAGCAGACTAGGGACTAGCGGGATAAGCATGTACCAAGAGACCCAGTACTTC
clone size: -; V gene: TRBV5-4; J gene: TRBJ1-1; D gene: -; CDR3 protein: CASSLGLENTEAFF; CDR3 DNA: TGTGCCAGCAGCTTGGGACTGGAGAACACTGAAGCTTTCTTT
clone size: -; V gene: TRBV14; J gene: TRBJ1-2; D gene: TRBD1; CDR3 protein: CASSQLFGDSYINYGYTF; CDR3 DNA: TGTGCCAGCAGCCAACTTTTCGGGGACAGCTATATAAACTATGGCTACACCTTC
clone size: -; V gene: TRBV19; J gene: TRBJ1-6; D gene: -; CDR3 protein: CASSTEKWIRGSPLHF; CDR3 DNA: TGTGCCAGTAGTACTGAGAAATGGATCCGGGGTTCACCCCTCCACTTT
clone size: -; V gene: TRBV4-1; J gene: TRBJ1-5; D gene: TRBD1; CDR3 protein: CASSQTGLNQPQHF; CDR3 DNA: TGCGCCAGCAGCCAGACAGGGTTGAATCAGCCCCAGCATTTT
clone size: -; V gene: TRBV6-1; J gene: TRBJ1-5; D gene: -; CDR3 protein: CASSEAGTSLGPQHF; CDR3 DNA: TGTGCCAGCAGTGAAGCGGGGACATCTCTCGGGCCCCAGCATTTT